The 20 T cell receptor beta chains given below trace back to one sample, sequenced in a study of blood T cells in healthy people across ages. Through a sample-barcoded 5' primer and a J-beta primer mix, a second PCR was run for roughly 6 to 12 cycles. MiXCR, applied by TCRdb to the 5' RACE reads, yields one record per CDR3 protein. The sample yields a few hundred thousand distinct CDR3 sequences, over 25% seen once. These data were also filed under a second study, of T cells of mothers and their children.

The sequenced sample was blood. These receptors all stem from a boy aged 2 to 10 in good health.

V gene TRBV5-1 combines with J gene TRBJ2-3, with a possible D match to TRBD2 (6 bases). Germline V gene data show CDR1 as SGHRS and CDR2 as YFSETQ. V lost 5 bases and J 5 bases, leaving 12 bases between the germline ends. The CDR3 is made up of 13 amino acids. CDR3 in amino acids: CASRPGLEDTQYF. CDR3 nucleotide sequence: TGCGCCAGCAGACCGGGACTTGAAGATACGCAGTATTTT.

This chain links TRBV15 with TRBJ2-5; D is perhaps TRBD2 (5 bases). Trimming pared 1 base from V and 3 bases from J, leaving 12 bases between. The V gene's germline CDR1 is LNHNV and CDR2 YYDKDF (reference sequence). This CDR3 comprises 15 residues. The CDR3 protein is CATSRAMPGEETQYF. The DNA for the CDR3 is TGTGCCACCAGCAGAGCAATGCCCGGGGAAGAGACCCAGTACTTC.

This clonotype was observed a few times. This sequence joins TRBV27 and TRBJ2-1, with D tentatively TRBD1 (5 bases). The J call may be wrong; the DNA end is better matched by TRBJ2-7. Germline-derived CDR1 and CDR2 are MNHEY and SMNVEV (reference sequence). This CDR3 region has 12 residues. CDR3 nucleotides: TGTGCCAGCGCCAAAAGGGGCCTCGAGCAGTACTTC. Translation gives CASAKRGLEQYF.

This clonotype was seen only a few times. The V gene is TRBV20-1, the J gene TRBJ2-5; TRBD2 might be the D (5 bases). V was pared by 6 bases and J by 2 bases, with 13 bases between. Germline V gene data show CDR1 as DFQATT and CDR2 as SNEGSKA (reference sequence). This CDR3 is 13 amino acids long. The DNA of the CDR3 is TGCAGTGCGCCGGGGAACGGACAAGAGACCCAGTACTTC. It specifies CSAPGNGQETQYF.

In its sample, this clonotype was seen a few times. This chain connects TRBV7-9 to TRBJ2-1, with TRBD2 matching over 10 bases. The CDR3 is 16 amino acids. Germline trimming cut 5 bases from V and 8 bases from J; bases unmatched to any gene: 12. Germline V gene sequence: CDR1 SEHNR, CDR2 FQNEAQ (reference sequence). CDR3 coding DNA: TGTGCCAGCAGCCAAAGTACTAGCGGGACTTGGGATGAGCAGTTCTTC. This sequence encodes CASSQSTSGTWDEQFF.

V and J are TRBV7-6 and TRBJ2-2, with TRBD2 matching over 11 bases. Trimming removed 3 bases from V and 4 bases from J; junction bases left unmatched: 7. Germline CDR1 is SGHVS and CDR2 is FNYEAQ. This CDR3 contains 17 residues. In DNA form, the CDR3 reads TGTGCCAGCAGCTTGAGGGGACTAGCGGAAGCCACCGGGGAGCTGTTTTTT. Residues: CASSLRGLAEATGELFF.

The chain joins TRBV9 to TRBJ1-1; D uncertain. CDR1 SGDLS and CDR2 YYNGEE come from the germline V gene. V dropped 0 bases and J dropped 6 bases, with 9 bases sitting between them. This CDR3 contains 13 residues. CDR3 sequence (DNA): TGTGCCAGCAGCGTAGCGTGGGGAGCTGAAGCTTTCTTT. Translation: CASSVAWGAEAFF.

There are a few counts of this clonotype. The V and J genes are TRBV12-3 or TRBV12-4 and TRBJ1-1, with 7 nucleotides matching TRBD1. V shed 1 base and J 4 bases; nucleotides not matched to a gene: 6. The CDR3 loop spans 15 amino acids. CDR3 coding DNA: TGTGCCAGCAGTTTAGACCCAGGGGGAAGCACTGAAGCTTTCTTT. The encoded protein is CASSLDPGGSTEAFF.

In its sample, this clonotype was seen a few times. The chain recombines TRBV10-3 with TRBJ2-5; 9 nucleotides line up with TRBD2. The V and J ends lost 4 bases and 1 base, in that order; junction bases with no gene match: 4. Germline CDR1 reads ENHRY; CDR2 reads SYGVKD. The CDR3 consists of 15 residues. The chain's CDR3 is CAISAAGGSQETQYF. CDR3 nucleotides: TGTGCCATCAGTGCTGCGGGGGGGTCCCAAGAGACCCAGTACTTC.

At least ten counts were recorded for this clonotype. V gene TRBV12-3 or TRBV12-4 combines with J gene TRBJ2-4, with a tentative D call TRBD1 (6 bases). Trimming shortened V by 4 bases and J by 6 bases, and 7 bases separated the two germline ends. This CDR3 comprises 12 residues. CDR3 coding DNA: TGTGCCAGCAGTTCCAGGGGAAACATTCAGTACTTC. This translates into CASSSRGNIQYF.

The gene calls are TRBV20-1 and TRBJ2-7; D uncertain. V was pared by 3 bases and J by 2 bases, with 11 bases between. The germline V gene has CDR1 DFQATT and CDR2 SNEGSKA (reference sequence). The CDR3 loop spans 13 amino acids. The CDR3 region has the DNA TGCAGTGCTAGGCAAGGGATCACCTACGAGCAGTACTTC. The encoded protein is CSARQGITYEQYF.

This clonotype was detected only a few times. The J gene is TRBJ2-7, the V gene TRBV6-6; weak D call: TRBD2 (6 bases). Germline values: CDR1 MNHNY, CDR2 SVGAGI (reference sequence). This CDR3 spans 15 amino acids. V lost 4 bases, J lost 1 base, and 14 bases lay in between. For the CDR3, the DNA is TGTGCCAGCAGTTCTTCCGGGAGATATTCCTACGAGCAGTACTTC. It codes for CASSSSGRYSYEQYF.

CDR3 sequence: CATSRGQGAANEKLFF. The DNA for the CDR3 is TGTGCCACCAGCAGGGGACAGGGGGCAGCTAATGAAAAACTGTTTTTT. The rearrangement uses TRBV15 and TRBJ1-4, with TRBD1 identical over 12 bases. CDR1 and CDR2 (germline): LNHNV, YYDKDF (reference sequence). The CDR3 runs to 16 residues. The V segment lost 3 bases and the J segment 3 bases; nucleotides outside the gene matches: 2.

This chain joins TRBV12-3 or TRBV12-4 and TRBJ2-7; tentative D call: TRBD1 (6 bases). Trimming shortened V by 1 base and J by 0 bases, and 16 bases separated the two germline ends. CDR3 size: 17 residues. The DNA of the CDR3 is TGTGCCAGCAGTTTAGGGCACAGGGTCTCTGCCTCCTACGAGCAGTACTTC. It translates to CASSLGHRVSASYEQYF.

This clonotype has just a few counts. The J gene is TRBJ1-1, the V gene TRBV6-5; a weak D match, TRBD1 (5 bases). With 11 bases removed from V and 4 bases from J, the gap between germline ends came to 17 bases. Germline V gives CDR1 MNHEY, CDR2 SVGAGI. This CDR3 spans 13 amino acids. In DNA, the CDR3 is TGTGCCTCCCGTAGGGGTGTGCGCACTGAAGCTTTCTTT. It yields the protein CASRRGVRTEAFF.

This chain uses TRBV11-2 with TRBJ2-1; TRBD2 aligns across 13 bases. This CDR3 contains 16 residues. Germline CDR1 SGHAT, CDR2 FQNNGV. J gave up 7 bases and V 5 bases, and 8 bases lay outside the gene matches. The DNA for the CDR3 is TGTGCCAGCAGCGTGAGACTAGCGGGAGGAGGGAATGAGCAGTTCTTC. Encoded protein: CASSVRLAGGGNEQFF.

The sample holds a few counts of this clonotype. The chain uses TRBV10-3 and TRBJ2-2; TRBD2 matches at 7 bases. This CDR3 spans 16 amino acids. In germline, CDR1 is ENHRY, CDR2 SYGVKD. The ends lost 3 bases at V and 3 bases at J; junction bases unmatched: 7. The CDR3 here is CAISDPASGYTGELFF. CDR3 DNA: TGTGCCATCAGTGATCCCGCTAGCGGATACACCGGGGAGCTGTTTTTT.

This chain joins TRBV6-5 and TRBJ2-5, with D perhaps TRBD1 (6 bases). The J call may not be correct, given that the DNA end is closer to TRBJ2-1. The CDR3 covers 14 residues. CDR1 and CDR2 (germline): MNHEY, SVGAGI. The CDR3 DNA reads TGTGCCAGCAGTTACTTACAGGGTGGCGATGAGCAGTTCTTC. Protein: CASSYLQGGDEQFF.

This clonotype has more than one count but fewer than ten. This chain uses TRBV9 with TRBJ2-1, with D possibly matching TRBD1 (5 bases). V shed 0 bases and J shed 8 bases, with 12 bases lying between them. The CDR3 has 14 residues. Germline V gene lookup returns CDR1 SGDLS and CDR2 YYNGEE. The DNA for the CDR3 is TGTGCCAGCAGCGTAGTGACCACAGGCTATGAGCAGTTCTTC. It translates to CASSVVTTGYEQFF.

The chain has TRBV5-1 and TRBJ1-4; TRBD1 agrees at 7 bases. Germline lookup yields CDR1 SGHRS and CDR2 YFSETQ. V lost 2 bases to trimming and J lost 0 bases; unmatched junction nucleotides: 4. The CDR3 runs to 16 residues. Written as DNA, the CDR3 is TGCGCCAGCAGCTTCAACAGGGGCTCAACTAATGAAAAACTGTTTTTT. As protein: CASSFNRGSTNEKLFF.